One T cell receptor (beta chain) is described in this entry. The study ran its PCR with 60 Vbeta and 13 Jbeta primers. Measured with immunoSEQ multiplex PCR; TCRdb has only the in-frame clones, and not every one. The table records more than 150,000 clones, about 90% of them present only once. The sample belongs to a study of cytomegalovirus exposure and HLA in healthy donors. With 4 bases clipped from V and 4 bases from J, the junction kept 7 bases outside the gene matches. Germline values: CDR1 SGHKS, CDR2 YYEKEE (reference sequence). The CDR3 length is 14 residues. Sequenced input: PBMCs. The rearrangement links TRBV5-5 to TRBJ1-2; 7 bases are shared with TRBD1. This TCR came from a girl under two years old in good health and CMV-seronegative. The chain's CDR3 is CASSITGVGYGYTF. In DNA form, the CDR3 reads TGTGCCAGCAGCATAACAGGGGTTGGCTATGGCTACACCTTC.